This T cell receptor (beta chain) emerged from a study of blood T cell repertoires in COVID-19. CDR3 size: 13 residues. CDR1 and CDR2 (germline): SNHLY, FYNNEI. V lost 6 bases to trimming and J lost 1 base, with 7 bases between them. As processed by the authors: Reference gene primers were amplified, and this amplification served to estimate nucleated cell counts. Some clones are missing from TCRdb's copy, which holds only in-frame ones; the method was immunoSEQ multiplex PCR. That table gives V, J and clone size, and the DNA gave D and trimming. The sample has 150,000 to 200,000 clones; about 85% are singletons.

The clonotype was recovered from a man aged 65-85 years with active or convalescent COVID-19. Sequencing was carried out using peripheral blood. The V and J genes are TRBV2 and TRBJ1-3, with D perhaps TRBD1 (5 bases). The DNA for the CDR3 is TGTGCCAGCAGGGGGCCTTCTGGAAACACCATATATTTT. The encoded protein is CASRGPSGNTIYF.